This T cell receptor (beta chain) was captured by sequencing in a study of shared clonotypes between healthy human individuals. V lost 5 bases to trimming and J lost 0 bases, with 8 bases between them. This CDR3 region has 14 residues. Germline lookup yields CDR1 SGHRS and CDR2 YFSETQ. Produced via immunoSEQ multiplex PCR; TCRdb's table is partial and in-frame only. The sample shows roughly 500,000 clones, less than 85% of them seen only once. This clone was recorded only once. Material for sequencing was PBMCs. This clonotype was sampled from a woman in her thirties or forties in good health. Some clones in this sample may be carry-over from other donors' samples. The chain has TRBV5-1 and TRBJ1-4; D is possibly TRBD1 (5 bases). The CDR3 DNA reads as TGCGCCAGCAGTTCGGGGGCAACTAATGAAAAACTGTTTTTT. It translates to CASSSGATNEKLFF.